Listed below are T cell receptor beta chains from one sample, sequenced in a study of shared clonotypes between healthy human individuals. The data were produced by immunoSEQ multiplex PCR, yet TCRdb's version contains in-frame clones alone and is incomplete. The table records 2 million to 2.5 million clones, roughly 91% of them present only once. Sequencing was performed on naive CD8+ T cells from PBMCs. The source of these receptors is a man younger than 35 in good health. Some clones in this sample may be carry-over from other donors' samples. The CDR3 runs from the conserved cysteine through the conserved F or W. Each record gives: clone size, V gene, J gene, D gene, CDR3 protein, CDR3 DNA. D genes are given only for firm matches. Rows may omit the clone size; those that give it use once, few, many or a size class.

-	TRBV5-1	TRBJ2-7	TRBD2	CASSASSGAYEQYF	TGCGCCAGCTCGGCTTCTAGCGGCGCCTACGAGCAGTACTTC
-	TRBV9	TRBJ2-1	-	CASSGRAGGSYNEQFF	TGTGCCAGCAGCGGGCGCGCCGGCGGCTCCTACAATGAGCAGTTCTTC
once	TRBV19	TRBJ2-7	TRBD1	CASSAPGQGLYEQYF	TGTGCCAGTAGTGCACCGGGACAGGGATTATACGAGCAGTACTTC
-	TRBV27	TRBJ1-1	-	CASESGAEAFF	TGTGCCAGCGAATCCGGGGCTGAAGCTTTCTTT
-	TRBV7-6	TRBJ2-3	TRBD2	CASSETSGGFADTQYF	TGTGCCAGCAGCGAGACTAGCGGGGGGTTTGCAGATACGCAGTATTTT
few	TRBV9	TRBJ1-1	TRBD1	CASSAGGTEAFF	TGTGCCAGCAGCGCAGGGGGCACTGAAGCTTTCTTT
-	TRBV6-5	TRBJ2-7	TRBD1	CASRQQGATTYEQYF	TGTGCCAGCAGACAACAGGGGGCCACCACCTACGAGCAGTACTTC
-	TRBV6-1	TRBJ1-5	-	CASSEDLGYSNQPQHF	TGTGCCAGCAGTGAAGATTTGGGGTATAGCAATCAGCCCCAGCATTTT
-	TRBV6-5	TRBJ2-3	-	CASMFSDTQYF	TGTGCCAGCATGTTCTCAGATACGCAGTATTTT
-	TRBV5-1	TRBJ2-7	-	CASSLHVTASYEQYF	TGCGCCAGCAGCTTGCACGTGACAGCCTCCTACGAGCAGTACTTC
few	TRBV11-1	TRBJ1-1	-	CASSLRYTEAFF	TGTGCCAGCAGCTTAAGGTACACTGAAGCTTTCTTT
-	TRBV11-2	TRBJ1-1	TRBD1	CASITGGNTEAFF	TGTGCCAGTATTACAGGGGGAAACACTGAAGCTTTCTTT
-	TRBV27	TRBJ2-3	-	CASSLGLPSTDTQYF	TGTGCCAGCAGTTTAGGGTTACCTAGCACAGATACGCAGTATTTT
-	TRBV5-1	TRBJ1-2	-	CASSLDLRDYGYTF	TGCGCCAGCAGCTTGGATCTCAGGGACTATGGCTACACCTTC
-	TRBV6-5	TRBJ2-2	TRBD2	CASSYQISGRELFF	TGTGCCAGCAGTTACCAAATTAGCGGGAGGGAGCTGTTTTTT
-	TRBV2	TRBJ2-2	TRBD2	CASTGLAGGTGELFF	TGTGCCAGCACAGGACTAGCGGGAGGGACCGGGGAGCTGTTTTTT
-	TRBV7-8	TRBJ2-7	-	CASSLGILGGSSYEQYF	TGTGCCAGCAGCTTAGGTATCCTTGGGGGGAGCTCCTACGAGCAGTACTTC
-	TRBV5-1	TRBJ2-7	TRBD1	CASSLVMTTGRPYEQYF	TGCGCCAGCAGCTTGGTTATGACGACAGGGCGTCCCTACGAGCAGTACTTC
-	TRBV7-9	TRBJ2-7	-	CASSSDLVPGTGQYF	TGTGCCAGCAGCTCCGACCTAGTGCCCGGGACTGGGCAGTACTTC
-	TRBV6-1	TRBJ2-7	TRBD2	CASSVRTSGSLHEQYF	TGTGCCAGCAGTGTCAGGACTAGCGGGAGTCTGCACGAGCAGTACTTC
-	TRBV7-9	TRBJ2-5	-	CASSPAGLGETQYF	TGTGCCAGCAGCCCGGCGGGGTTGGGGGAGACCCAGTACTTC
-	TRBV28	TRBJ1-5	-	CASSGDKDRGDQPQHF	TGTGCCAGCAGTGGCGATAAGGACAGAGGCGATCAGCCCCAGCATTTT
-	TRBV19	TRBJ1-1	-	CASNMKNTEAFF	TGTGCCAGTAACATGAAGAACACTGAAGCTTTCTTT
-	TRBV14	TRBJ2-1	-	CASSQDWAVGEQFF	TGTGCCAGCAGCCAAGATTGGGCCGTTGGGGAGCAGTTCTTC
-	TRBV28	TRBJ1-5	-	CASSLGLPQHF	TGTGCCAGCAGTTTAGGATTGCCCCAGCATTTT
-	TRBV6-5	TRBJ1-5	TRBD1	CASSLDRGNQPQHF	TGTGCCAGCAGTTTGGACAGGGGAAATCAGCCCCAGCATTTT
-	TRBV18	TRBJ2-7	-	CASSPSRVSYEQYF	TGTGCCAGCTCACCATCCAGGGTCTCCTACGAGCAGTACTTC
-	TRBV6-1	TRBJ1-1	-	CASSHREALNTEAFF	TGTGCCAGCAGTCACCGGGAGGCGTTAAACACTGAAGCTTTCTTT
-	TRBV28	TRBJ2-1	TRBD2	CASSTPGLRYNEQFF	TGTGCCAGCAGTACTCCGGGACTAAGATACAATGAGCAGTTCTTC
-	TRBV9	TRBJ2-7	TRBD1	CASSSQGAKDEQYF	TGTGCCAGCAGCTCCCAGGGGGCGAAAGACGAGCAGTACTTC
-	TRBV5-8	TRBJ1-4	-	CASSSGGGLAGEKLFF	TGTGCCAGCAGCTCCGGTGGGGGGCTGGCGGGCGAAAAACTGTTTTTT
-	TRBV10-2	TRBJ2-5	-	CASSEGLGQETQYF	TGCGCCAGCAGTGAGGGATTGGGGCAAGAGACCCAGTACTTC
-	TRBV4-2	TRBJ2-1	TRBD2	CASSQVKDFPSGSNEQFF	TGTGCCAGCAGCCAAGTAAAGGACTTTCCTAGCGGGAGCAATGAGCAGTTCTTC
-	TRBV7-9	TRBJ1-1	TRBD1	CASSSRTGGNTEAFF	TGTGCCAGCAGCTCCCGGACAGGGGGGAACACTGAAGCTTTCTTT
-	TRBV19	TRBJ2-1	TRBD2	CASSMAFTSDEQFF	TGTGCCAGTAGTATGGCCTTTACTAGCGATGAGCAGTTCTTC
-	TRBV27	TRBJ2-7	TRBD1	CASSFGDRGVGEQYF	TGTGCCAGCAGTTTCGGAGACAGGGGTGTCGGCGAGCAGTACTTC